Below are 12 T cell receptor beta chains sequenced from a single sample in a study of T cells in Graves' hyperthyroidism and ophthalmopathy (dated by TCRdb to the late 2010s). Libraries were built with multiplex PCR. TCRdb lists the instrument as Illumina HiSeq 2000. TCR beta CDR3 regions were amplified from RNA transcripts. The first round of RT-PCR for the TCR CDR3 was performed with the HTBI primer set and the Qiagen OneStep RT-PCR kit. Starting from the raw public reads, TCRdb applied fastp trimming at Q25, assembled clones with MiXCR and retained in-frame beta chains. Each CDR3 protein appears once, grouped with its most common genes and DNA. For this sample the table gives roughly 380,000 distinct CDR3 sequences, of which roughly 15% were detected only once. The ten largest make up about 4.9% of the sample. The sample consisted of blood. The receptors stem from a woman aged 18-35 years with Graves' hyperthyroidism.

In this sample, this clonotype turned up many times. V is TRBV5-1 and J is TRBJ2-1, with 7 bases identical to TRBD2. J lost 3 bases, V lost 2 bases, and 8 bases had no gene match. Per germline, CDR1 SGHRS and CDR2 YFSETQ. The CDR3 is made up of 16 amino acids. In nucleotides, the CDR3 is TGCGCCAGCAGCTTACCAGCGGGATCCGTCTACAATGAGCAGTTCTTC. The encoded protein is CASSLPAGSVYNEQFF.

This clonotype was seen at least ten times. V usage is TRBV6-2 or TRBV6-3 and J usage is TRBJ2-3; unclear D gene. The germline V and J ends were trimmed by 1 base and 0 bases, with 8 bases remaining between them. The CDR3 has 15 amino acids. The germline V gene has CDR1 MNHEY and CDR2 SVGEGT. The CDR3 sequence is CASSYYQTSTDTQYF. CDR3 bases: TGTGCCAGCAGTTACTATCAGACTAGCACAGATACGCAGTATTTT.

This clonotype was recorded many times. The J gene is TRBJ2-6, the V gene TRBV20-1; the match to TRBD1 covers 11 bases. The length of the CDR3 is 17 residues. Unmatched junction bases numbered 9, after V lost 4 bases and J lost 4 bases. Looked up from germline, CDR1 is DFQATT and CDR2 is SNEGSKA (reference sequence). The CDR3 bases are TGCAGTGCTACCGATGGGACAGGGGGTTCCGGGGCCAACGTCCTGACTTTC. Protein: CSATDGTGGSGANVLTF.

This clonotype was picked up many times. This rearrangement joins TRBV6-1 to TRBJ2-5, with D possibly matching TRBD2 (5 bases). This CDR3 is built from 14 residues. V was trimmed by 6 bases and J by 4 bases, leaving 15 bases between them. Germline CDR1 MNHNS, CDR2 SASEGT. The CDR3 loop is CASSPFEGAETQYF. The CDR3 coding sequence is TGTGCCAGCAGCCCTTTTGAGGGAGCAGAGACCCAGTACTTC.

This clonotype was seen a handful of times. The chain links TRBV5-5 to TRBJ1-2, with a possible D match to TRBD1 (5 bases). This CDR3 contains 14 residues. Germline V gene lookup returns CDR1 SGHKS and CDR2 YYEKEE (reference sequence). V was clipped by 0 bases and J by 4 bases, with 10 bases between them. CDR3 sequence: CASSLGGVAYGYTF. The CDR3 DNA reads TGTGCCAGCAGCTTGGGGGGGGTTGCCTATGGCTACACCTTC.

This clonotype was recorded at least ten times. The CDR3 DNA reads TGTGCCAGCAGCCGAACAGGGGTCGAGCAGTACTTC. Translating gives CASSRTGVEQYF. The chain joins TRBV12-3 or TRBV12-4 to TRBJ2-7; TRBD1 matches 7 bases. V gave up 6 bases and J gave up 6 bases; unmatched junction bases: 5. The CDR3 extends over 12 amino acids.

This clonotype has only a few counts. The chain uses TRBV5-1 and TRBJ1-2, with unresolved D. The V and J ends lost 0 bases and 3 bases respectively, with 9 bases between them. CDR3 length equals 14 residues. Germline CDR1 SGHRS, CDR2 YFSETQ. The CDR3 DNA follows: TGCGCCAGCAGCTTGGGTACGGGAGACTATGGCTACACCTTC. Residues: CASSLGTGDYGYTF.

At least ten counts were recorded for this clonotype. The chain links TRBV20-1 to TRBJ2-2, with 7 positions matching TRBD1. The CDR3 is 16 amino acids. The J segment lost 4 bases and the V segment lost 0 bases, leaving 8 bases of the junction unmatched. Germline CDR1 reads DFQATT; CDR2 reads SNEGSKA (reference sequence). CDR3 bases: TGCAGTGCTAGAGATGACAGGGTCGCCGCCACCGGGGAGCTGTTTTTT. Translating it yields CSARDDRVAATGELFF.

CDR3 amino acids: CASSPSQRGYGYTF. The CDR3 region has the DNA TGTGCCAGCAGTCCATCGCAGAGGGGCTATGGCTACACCTTC. The rearrangement links TRBV27 to TRBJ1-2, with D possibly matching TRBD1 (5 bases). Trimming left V 5 bases short and J 4 bases short, with 14 bases between. Germline assignment: CDR1 MNHEY and CDR2 SMNVEV (reference sequence). This CDR3 region has 14 residues.

This clonotype was found many times. V and J are TRBV27 and TRBJ2-3; 8 bases map to TRBD2. The V and J ends lost 3 bases and 5 bases, in that order; junction bases with no gene match: 7. CDR3 length equals 15 residues. Per germline, CDR1 MNHEY and CDR2 SMNVEV (reference sequence). CDR3 loop: CASSLPAGGGDTQYF. For the CDR3, the DNA is TGTGCCAGCAGTTTGCCTGCGGGAGGTGGAGATACGCAGTATTTT.

This chain uses TRBV11-2 with TRBJ2-1; TRBD2 matches 7 bases. V lost 5 bases, J lost 3 bases, and 10 bases stayed unmatched. The CDR3 consists of 16 residues. Looked up from germline, CDR1 is SGHAT and CDR2 is FQNNGV. The CDR3: CASSPPGAGVYNEQFF. CDR3 sequence (DNA): TGTGCCAGCAGCCCTCCTGGGGCGGGAGTCTACAATGAGCAGTTCTTC.

The gene calls are TRBV11-2 and TRBJ2-1; D is ambiguous. CDR1 is SGHAT, CDR2 FQNNGV, per germline. V dropped 0 bases and J dropped 12 bases, with 12 bases sitting between them. CDR3 length: 13 residues. This chain's CDR3 is CASSLDRAMGQFF. The CDR3 nucleotides are TGTGCCAGCAGCTTAGATCGGGCAATGGGGCAGTTCTTC.